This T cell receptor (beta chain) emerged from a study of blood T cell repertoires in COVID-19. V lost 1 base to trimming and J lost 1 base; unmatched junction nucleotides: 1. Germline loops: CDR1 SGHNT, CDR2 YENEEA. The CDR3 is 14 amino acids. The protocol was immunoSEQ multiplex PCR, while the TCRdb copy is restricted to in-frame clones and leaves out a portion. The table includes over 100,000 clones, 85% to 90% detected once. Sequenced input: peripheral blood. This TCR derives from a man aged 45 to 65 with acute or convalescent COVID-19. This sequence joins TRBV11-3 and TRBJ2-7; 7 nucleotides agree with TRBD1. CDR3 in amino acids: CASSLGGQSYEQYF. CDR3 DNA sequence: TGTGCCAGCAGCTTAGGGGGACAGTCCTACGAGCAGTACTTC.